A single sample gave rise to the 16 T cell receptor beta chains below, sequenced in a study of T-cell reconstitution after alpha-beta-depleted transplantation in children. A TCRbeta library incorporating unique molecular identifiers was prepared. TCRdb reprocessed the PCR reads with MiXCR, giving one entry per CDR3 protein. The sample contains around 94,000 distinct CDR3 sequences, under 7% of which appear only once. The material sequenced was PBMCs, mostly from graft donor cells, taken 60 days after TCRalphabeta/CD19-depleted stem cell transplant. The receptors derive from a female patient younger than 10 who had a stem cell transplant for Fanconi anemia, so the T cells may come from the graft donor.

This clonotype was observed many times. The rearrangement joins TRBV5-1 to TRBJ2-1; TRBD2 matches 12 bases. The V gene end was trimmed by 3 bases and the J gene end by 8 bases; junction bases not matched to a gene: 9. Germline CDR1 is SGHRS and CDR2 is YFSETQ. The CDR3 totals 16 residues. As DNA, the CDR3 is TGCGCCAGCAGCTCTATTCTAGCGGGGGGGCCGTATGAGCAGTTCTTC. This gives the protein CASSSILAGGPYEQFF.

This clonotype was seen a handful of times. The V call is TRBV5-1, the J call TRBJ2-6; 9 nucleotides line up with TRBD1. Germline V gene data show CDR1 as SGHRS and CDR2 as YFSETQ. The CDR3 has 18 amino acids. The trim removed 5 bases at V and 1 base at J, leaving 10 bases unmatched. This chain's CDR3 is CASSSFTGGISGANVLTF. The DNA for the CDR3 is TGCGCCAGCAGTTCTTTCACAGGGGGCATTTCTGGGGCCAACGTCCTGACTTTC.

The sample holds a few counts of this clonotype. The chain joins TRBV6-5 to TRBJ2-7; D may be TRBD2 (7 bases). This CDR3 has 16 residues. Germline V gene data show CDR1 as MNHEY and CDR2 as SVGAGI. V shed 2 bases and J shed 5 bases, with 19 bases lying between them. CDR3 loop: CASSYPNQRGANEQYF. DNA of the CDR3: TGTGCCAGCAGTTACCCGAACCAACGGGGGGCGAACGAGCAGTACTTC.

This clonotype was counted many times. J is TRBJ2-7 and V is TRBV29-1; TRBD1 agrees at 9 bases. Germline trimming cut 5 bases from V and 4 bases from J; bases unmatched to any gene: 3. Germline V gene data show CDR1 as SQVTM and CDR2 as ANQGSEA. The CDR3 contains 12 residues. CDR3 nucleotides: TGCAGCGTTCTGACAGGGGGTTACGAGCAGTACTTC. Encoded protein: CSVLTGGYEQYF.

This clonotype was observed a handful of times. V is TRBV6-1 and J is TRBJ2-3, with TRBD2 identical over 8 bases. The junction had 8 bases not matched to a gene; V was cut back by 6 bases and J by 6 bases. This CDR3 region has 14 residues. Germline V gene data show CDR1 as MNHNS and CDR2 as SASEGT. The DNA of the CDR3 is TGTGCCAGCAGGGTCTTAGCGGGAACGGATACGCAGTATTTT. Translating gives CASRVLAGTDTQYF.

The table lists this clonotype with many counts. The chain has TRBV7-9 and TRBJ2-2, with 7 bases that match TRBD1. The CDR3 runs to 14 residues. The ends lost 5 bases at V and 9 bases at J; junction bases unmatched: 9. Germline V CDR1 and CDR2: SEHNR, FQNEAQ (reference sequence). The DNA for the CDR3 is TGTGCCAGCAGCGCCAGACAGGGCATCTGGGAGCTGTTTTTT. It translates to CASSARQGIWELFF.

This clonotype came up many times. The V and J genes are TRBV12-3 or TRBV12-4 and TRBJ2-5; 7 bases map to TRBD2. This CDR3 comprises 15 residues. V lost 7 bases and J lost 2; bases outside the gene matches: 10. The CDR3 reads CASTWGGVRQETQYF. The CDR3 DNA reads as TGTGCCAGCACCTGGGGGGGAGTGAGACAAGAGACCCAGTACTTC.

This clonotype was recorded at least ten times. The genes are TRBV12-3 or TRBV12-4 and TRBJ2-3; 7 bases are shared with TRBD2. The CDR3 has 16 residues. With 3 bases clipped from V and 2 bases from J, the junction kept 8 bases outside the gene matches. The CDR3 bases are TGTGCCAGCAGTTTGCTGGCGGGAGTAGCCACAGATACGCAGTATTTT. It specifies CASSLLAGVATDTQYF.

This clonotype was seen at least ten times. The chain has TRBV20-1 and TRBJ2-5, with D uncertain. The CDR3 runs 10 residues. Deletions cut 5 bases from V and 5 bases from J, with 6 bases between. Germline assignment: CDR1 DFQATT and CDR2 SNEGSKA (reference sequence). CDR3 nucleotide sequence: TGCAGTGCTCTGGAGGAGACCCAGTACTTC. Its protein is CSALEETQYF.

This clonotype was seen ten or more times. The J gene is TRBJ2-3, the V gene TRBV5-1; D is perhaps TRBD1 or TRBD2 (5 bases each). The CDR3 consists of 15 residues. Trimming stripped 4 bases from V and 3 bases from J, with 15 bases between. Germline CDR1 and CDR2: SGHRS and YFSETQ. The CDR3 loop reads CASSLNRGATDTQYF. The CDR3 DNA follows: TGCGCCAGCAGCCTGAATAGGGGAGCGACAGATACGCAGTATTTT.

This chain joins TRBV6-2 or TRBV6-3 and TRBJ2-2; D remains unclear. The CDR3 sequence is 12 residues long. In germline, CDR1 is MNHEY, CDR2 SVGEGT. V was clipped by 7 bases and J by 2 bases, with 5 bases between them. As DNA, the CDR3 is TGTGCCAGCACCCAAAACACCGGGGAGCTGTTTTTT. Translating it yields CASTQNTGELFF.

This clonotype was recorded many times. The rearrangement uses TRBV5-6 and TRBJ2-1, with 11 bases aligning to TRBD2. The CDR3 has 14 residues. V lost 2 bases and J lost 9; bases outside the gene matches: 4. Germline values: CDR1 SGHDT, CDR2 YYEEEE. CDR3 sequence reads: CASSLQLAGVEQFF. CDR3 bases: TGTGCCAGCAGCTTACAACTAGCGGGGGTTGAGCAGTTCTTC.

This clonotype was seen repeatedly, ten times or more. The chain joins TRBV10-3 to TRBJ2-5; 7 bases fit TRBD2. The length of the CDR3 is 13 residues. Germline V gene lookup returns CDR1 ENHRY and CDR2 SYGVKD. Unmatched junction bases numbered 1, after V lost 4 bases and J lost 2 bases. CDR3 region: CAISAGLQETQYF. CDR3 nucleotides: TGTGCCATCAGTGCGGGACTACAAGAGACCCAGTACTTC.

The table lists this clonotype with a few counts. This chain joins TRBV5-1 and TRBJ2-1, with a possible D match to TRBD1 (5 bases). With 0 bases removed from V and 0 bases from J, the gap between germline ends came to 10 bases. This CDR3 region has 16 residues. The germline V gene has CDR1 SGHRS and CDR2 YFSETQ. CDR3 residues: CASSLVLDSSYNEQFF. CDR3 in DNA: TGCGCCAGCAGCTTGGTCCTAGACAGCTCCTACAATGAGCAGTTCTTC.

This clonotype was counted ten times or more. CDR3 residues: CASSLYGYNEQFF. The CDR3 DNA reads as TGCGCCAGCAGCTTGTACGGGTACAATGAGCAGTTCTTC. The gene calls are TRBV5-1 and TRBJ2-1; D is ambiguous. The germline CDR1 and CDR2 sequences are SGHRS and YFSETQ. CDR3 size: 13 residues. Between the trimmed V and J ends, which lost 1 base and 4 bases, there was a span of 6 bases. Full variable domain (rest looked up from reference TRBV5-1 and TRBJ2-1): KAGVTQTPRYLIKTRGQQVTLSCSPISGHRSVSWYQQTPGQGLQFLFEYFSETQRNKGNFPGRFSGRQFSNSRSEMNVSTLELGDSALYLCASSLYGYNEQFFGPGTRLTVL.

This clonotype has ten or more counts. The chain couples TRBV6-6 to TRBJ1-5; 8 bases map to TRBD1. This CDR3 has 13 amino acids. J lost 4 bases, V lost 6 bases, and 2 bases had no gene match. CDR1 and CDR2 from the germline V gene are MNHNY and SVGAGI (reference sequence). The CDR3 sequence: CASRTGDNQPQHF. For the CDR3, the DNA is TGTGCCAGCAGGACAGGGGATAATCAGCCCCAGCATTTT.